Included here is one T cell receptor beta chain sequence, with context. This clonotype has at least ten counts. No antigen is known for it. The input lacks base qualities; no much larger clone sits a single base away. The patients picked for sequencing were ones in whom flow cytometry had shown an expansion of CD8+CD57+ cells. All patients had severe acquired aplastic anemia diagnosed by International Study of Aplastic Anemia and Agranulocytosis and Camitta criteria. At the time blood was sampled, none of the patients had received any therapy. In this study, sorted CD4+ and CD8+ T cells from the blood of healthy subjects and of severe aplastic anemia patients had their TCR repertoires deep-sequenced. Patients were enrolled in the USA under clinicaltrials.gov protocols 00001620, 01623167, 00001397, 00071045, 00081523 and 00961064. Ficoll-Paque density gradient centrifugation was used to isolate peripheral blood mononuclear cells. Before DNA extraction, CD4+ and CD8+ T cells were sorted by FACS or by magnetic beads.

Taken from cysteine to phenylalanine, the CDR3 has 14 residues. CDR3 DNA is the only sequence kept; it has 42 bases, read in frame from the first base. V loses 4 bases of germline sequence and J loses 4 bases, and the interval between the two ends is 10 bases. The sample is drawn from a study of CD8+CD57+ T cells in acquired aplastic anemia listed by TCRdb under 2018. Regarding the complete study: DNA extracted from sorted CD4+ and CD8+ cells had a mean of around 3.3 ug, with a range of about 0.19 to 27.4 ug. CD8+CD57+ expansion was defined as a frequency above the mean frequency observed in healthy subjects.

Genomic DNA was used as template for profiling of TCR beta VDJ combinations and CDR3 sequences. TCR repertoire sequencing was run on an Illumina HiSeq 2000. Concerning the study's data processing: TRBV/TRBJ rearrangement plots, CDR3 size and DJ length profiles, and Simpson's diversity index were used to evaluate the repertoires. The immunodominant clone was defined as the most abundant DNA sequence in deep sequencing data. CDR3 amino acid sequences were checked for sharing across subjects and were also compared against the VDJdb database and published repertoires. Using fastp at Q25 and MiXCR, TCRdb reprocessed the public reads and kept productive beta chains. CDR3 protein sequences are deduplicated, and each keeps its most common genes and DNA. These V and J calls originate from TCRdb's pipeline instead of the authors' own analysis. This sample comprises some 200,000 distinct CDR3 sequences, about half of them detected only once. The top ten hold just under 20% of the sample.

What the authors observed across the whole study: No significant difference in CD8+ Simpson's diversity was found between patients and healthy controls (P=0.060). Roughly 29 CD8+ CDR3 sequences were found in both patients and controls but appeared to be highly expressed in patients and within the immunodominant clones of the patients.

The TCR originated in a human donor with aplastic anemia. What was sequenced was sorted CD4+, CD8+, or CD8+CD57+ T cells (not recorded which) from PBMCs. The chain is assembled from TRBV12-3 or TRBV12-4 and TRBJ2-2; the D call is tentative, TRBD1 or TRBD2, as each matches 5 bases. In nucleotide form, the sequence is TGTGCCAGCAGTTCGCCGGGGACCACCGGGGAGCTGTTTTTT. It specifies CASSSPGTTGELFF.